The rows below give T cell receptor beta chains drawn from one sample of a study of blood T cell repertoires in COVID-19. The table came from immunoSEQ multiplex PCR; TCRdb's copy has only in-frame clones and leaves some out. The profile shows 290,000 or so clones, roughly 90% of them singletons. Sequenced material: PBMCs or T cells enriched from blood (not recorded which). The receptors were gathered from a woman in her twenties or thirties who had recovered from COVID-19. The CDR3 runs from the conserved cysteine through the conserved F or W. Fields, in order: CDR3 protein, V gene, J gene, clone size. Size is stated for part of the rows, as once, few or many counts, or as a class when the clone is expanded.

CASRLQGAVSGNTIYF	TRBV5-1	TRBJ1-3	NA
CASSQGVGGSTDTQYF	TRBV3-1/TRBV3-2	TRBJ2-3	NA
CASSQDGTGLSYNEQFF	TRBV14	TRBJ2-1	NA
CASSYSQSSGEAFF	TRBV6-2/TRBV6-3	TRBJ1-1	NA
CASSYLPGLPSSYNEQFF	TRBV6-2/TRBV6-3	TRBJ2-1	NA
CASSVNWDSNYGYTF	TRBV9	TRBJ1-2	NA
CASSDRGLGDETQYF	TRBV6-1	TRBJ2-5	few
CASSPSRAGDTQYF	TRBV11-3	TRBJ2-3	NA
CASSRTGSSYNSPLHF	TRBV13	TRBJ1-6	NA
CAISESLGTGGQETQYF	TRBV10-3	TRBJ2-5	NA
CASNNPDRGEEKLFF	TRBV2	TRBJ1-4	NA
CASSPTGLRDQPQHF	TRBV18	TRBJ1-5	NA
CASSATGRGNGELFF	TRBV9	TRBJ2-2	NA
CASSRPVAGGVETQYF	TRBV9	TRBJ2-5	NA
CASSLNNGDGNTIYF	TRBV5-1	TRBJ1-3	NA
CASSDGGFKAFF	TRBV6-4	TRBJ1-1	NA
CASSYSGTSGTYEQYF	TRBV6-2/TRBV6-3	TRBJ2-7	once
CSVEDPLAGGTWSYNEQFF	TRBV29-1	TRBJ2-1	NA
CASSLETEYPGTQYF	TRBV5-1	TRBJ2-3	NA
CASSLRIVASGSTDTQYF	TRBV7-2	TRBJ2-3	NA
CASRYRGLDTGELFF	TRBV11-2	TRBJ2-2	NA
CASSLAGNTEAFF	TRBV5-8	TRBJ1-1	NA
CASSDRHKNGNTEAFF	TRBV25-1	TRBJ1-1	NA
CASSLASLNEQFF	TRBV5-1	TRBJ2-1	NA
CASSLPGTAYEQYF	TRBV5-1	TRBJ2-7	NA
CASSFYSGSNYNEQFF	TRBV7-9	TRBJ2-1	NA
CASSRASRTLRGNEQFF	TRBV3-1/TRBV3-2	TRBJ2-1	NA
CAISETGDSYNEQFF	TRBV10-3	TRBJ2-1	NA
CASSQEGRPRSYNEQFF	TRBV14	TRBJ2-1	NA
CASSQGGSGSKQFF	TRBV3-1/TRBV3-2	TRBJ2-1	NA
CASSLSALEQYF	TRBV28	TRBJ2-7	NA
CASSPLGLAGAQETQYF	TRBV28	TRBJ2-5	NA
CASSLSGVEAFF	TRBV27	TRBJ1-1	NA
CASSEGREGYGYTF	TRBV2	TRBJ1-2	NA
CASSPPISTGTGANVLTF	TRBV18	TRBJ2-6	NA
CASSPPGQIYGYTF	TRBV18	TRBJ1-2	NA
CASSSSADFSGSYEQYF	TRBV7-9	TRBJ2-7	NA
CAVQGANTDTQYF	TRBV10-3	TRBJ2-3	NA
CASSYPGDVDTQYF	TRBV6-2/TRBV6-3	TRBJ2-3	few
CASSATGGSPLHF	TRBV10-1	TRBJ1-6	NA
CASSFSGSTDTQYF	TRBV5-5	TRBJ2-3	NA
CASSQLWGEIGEQFF	TRBV14	TRBJ2-1	NA
CAISVGGNNQPQHF	TRBV10-3	TRBJ1-5	NA